Presented here are 10 T cell receptor beta chains from one specimen sequenced in a study of T cell responses to AZD1222 COVID-19 vaccine. Produced via immunoSEQ multiplex PCR; TCRdb's table is partial and in-frame only. Among roughly 120,000 clones listed, approximately 90% were seen once. This sample comprised peripheral blood, obtained 28 days after the second AZD1222 dose. The receptor set was obtained from an adult who received the AZD1222 COVID-19 vaccine.

This sequence joins TRBV7-2 and TRBJ1-5; D call uncertain. The CDR3 runs 14 residues. Deletions cut 1 base from V and 11 bases from J, with 15 bases between. CDR1 is SGHTA and CDR2 is FQGNSA in the germline V gene. CDR3 loop: CASSLGPQREAQHF. CDR3 bases: TGTGCCAGCAGCTTAGGGCCCCAGCGGGAGGCCCAGCATTTT. Full variable domain (missing parts from reference TRBV7-2 and TRBJ1-5): GAGVSQSPSNKVTEKGKDVELRCDPISGHTALYWYRQSLGQGLEFLIYFQGNSAPDKSGLPSDRFSAERTGGSVSTLTIQRTQQEDSAVYLCASSLGPQREAQHFGDGTRLSIL.

This clone occurred once. The V gene is TRBV24-1, the J gene TRBJ1-2, with D possibly matching TRBD1 (6 bases). Trimming took off 4 bases at V and 5 bases at J, with 10 bases between the two ends. There are 13 residues in the CDR3. Germline CDR1 reads KGHDR; CDR2 reads SFDVKD. As DNA, the CDR3 is TGTGCCACCAGTGACCTACAGGGTTATGGCTACACCTTC. Protein: CATSDLQGYGYTF.

V and J are TRBV5-1 and TRBJ1-1; D unclear. CDR3 length: 15 amino acids. Germline lookup yields CDR1 SGHRS and CDR2 YFSETQ. The V end was cut by 4 bases, the J end by 1 base, with 14 bases between. The CDR3, as DNA: TGCGCCAGCAGCGGAACCGGGAGAGAGAACACTGAAGCTTTCTTT. Translated: CASSGTGRENTEAFF. Full variable domain (outside the CDR3, taken from reference TRBV5-1 and TRBJ1-1): KAGVTQTPRYLIKTRGQQVTLSCSPISGHRSVSWYQQTPGQGLQFLFEYFSETQRNKGNFPGRFSGRQFSNSRSEMNVSTLELGDSALYLCASSGTGRENTEAFFGQGTRLTVV.

This chain joins TRBV4-3 and TRBJ1-2; D is perhaps TRBD1 (5 bases). CDR1 LGHNA and CDR2 YSLEER come from the germline V gene. V was clipped by 1 base and J by 8 bases, with 26 bases between them. CDR3 length: 18 amino acids. For the CDR3, the DNA is TGCGCCAGCAGCCAAGGGCCAAATTTGGGGGGGAAGCAAGGCGGCTACACCTTC. It encodes CASSQGPNLGGKQGGYTF.

This clone appeared once. The rearrangement uses TRBV10-3 and TRBJ1-4; D is uncertain. Germline CDR1 ENHRY, CDR2 SYGVKD. Trimming left V 6 bases short and J 8 bases short, with 16 bases between. The CDR3 runs 14 residues. The CDR3 DNA follows: TGTGCCATCAGGGAGACATCCCTCGGAGAAAAACTGTTTTTT. Amino acid sequence: CAIRETSLGEKLFF.

J is TRBJ2-3 and V is TRBV15; TRBD1 matches at 12 bases. Germline CDR1 is LNHNV and CDR2 is YYDKDF (reference sequence). The CDR3 has 15 residues. V dropped 3 bases and J dropped 2; count of bases not matched to a gene: 0. DNA for the CDR3: TGTGCCACCAGCAGGGGACAGGGGGCCACAGATACGCAGTATTTT. As protein: CATSRGQGATDTQYF.

This clone was detected only once. V and J are TRBV27 and TRBJ1-2; TRBD1 matches 10 bases. The germline gives CDR1 MNHEY, CDR2 SMNVEV (reference sequence). This CDR3 comprises 14 residues. J gave up 7 bases and V 2 bases, and 4 bases lay outside the gene matches. This chain's CDR3 is CASSLGQGVLGYTF. CDR3 DNA: TGTGCCAGCAGTTTAGGACAGGGGGTGCTTGGCTACACCTTC.

In this sample, this clone turned up once. This chain connects TRBV24-1 to TRBJ2-1; the match to TRBD2 covers 8 bases. Germline trimming cut 0 bases from V and 12 bases from J; bases unmatched to any gene: 3. The length of the CDR3 is 13 residues. Germline CDR1 reads KGHDR; CDR2 reads SFDVKD. The CDR3 region has the DNA TGTGCCACCAGTGATTTGACTAGCGGTAGGCAGTTCTTC. Translation gives CATSDLTSGRQFF.

This chain uses TRBV19 with TRBJ2-7; 7 bases are a match to TRBD2. CDR1 and CDR2 from the germline V gene are LNHDA and SQIVND (reference sequence). The length of the CDR3 is 14 residues. V lost 4 bases, J lost 7 bases, and 10 bases stayed unmatched. CDR3 DNA sequence: TGTGCCAGTAGTAAGCGGGACCACCTAGGAGAGCAGTACTTC. Amino acid sequence: CASSKRDHLGEQYF.

The chain links TRBV5-1 to TRBJ2-3, with 15 bases identical to TRBD2. The V and J ends lost 4 bases and 3 bases, in that order; junction bases with no gene match: 0. The CDR3 runs to 15 residues. The germline gives CDR1 SGHRS, CDR2 YFSETQ. The CDR3 protein is CASSGLAGGTDTQYF. The CDR3 region has the DNA TGCGCCAGCAGCGGACTAGCGGGGGGGACAGATACGCAGTATTTT.